The 26 T cell receptor beta chains below were found in one sample sequenced in a study of T-cell memory formation after mild COVID-19. TCRdb re-derived calls from the 5' RACE reads in MiXCR, one entry per CDR3 protein. The data contain approximately 350,000 distinct CDR3 sequences, about an eighth of them singletons. The source material was PBMCs or a T cell subset sorted from them (not recorded which). These receptors were taken from a man aged 18 to 30 who had mild COVID-19 (a few samples of this study predate the infection). Cell type and time point are not known.

V is TRBV5-1 and J is TRBJ2-7; 7 bases fit TRBD1. The CDR3 is 14 residues long. Looked up from germline, CDR1 is SGHRS and CDR2 is YFSETQ. The trim removed 4 bases at V and 0 bases at J, leaving 4 bases unmatched. The CDR3 DNA is TGCGCCAGCAGCCGGGACAGTAGCTCCTACGAGCAGTACTTC. This sequence encodes CASSRDSSSYEQYF.

This clonotype was found a few times. This rearrangement joins TRBV6-5 to TRBJ2-5; no definite D call. The V end was cut by 5 bases, the J end by 4 bases, with 11 bases between. The CDR3 runs 13 residues. Germline values: CDR1 MNHEY, CDR2 SVGAGI. The CDR3, as DNA: TGTGCCAGCAGTCCCCTATTTGGAGAGACCCAGTACTTC. It yields the protein CASSPLFGETQYF.

This chain links TRBV7-9 with TRBJ2-7; 9 bases map to TRBD2. J was trimmed by 2 bases and V by 5 bases; bases with no gene match: 4. The germline CDR1 and CDR2 sequences are SEHNR and FQNEAQ (reference sequence). There are 14 residues in the CDR3. CDR3 residues: CASSASGATYEQYV. The CDR3, as DNA: TGTGCCAGCAGCGCTAGCGGGGCTACCTACGAGCAGTACGTC.

This clonotype was seen many times. The chain uses TRBV29-1 and TRBJ2-3, with TRBD1 matching over 8 bases. Germline V gives CDR1 SQVTM, CDR2 ANQGSEA. Losses at the gene ends were 6 bases for V and 2 bases for J; bases not matched to a gene: 10. CDR3 length: 15 amino acids. The CDR3 here is CSVASGQVITDTQYF. As DNA, the CDR3 is TGCAGCGTCGCCTCGGGACAGGTGATCACAGATACGCAGTATTTT.

The J gene is TRBJ2-7, the V gene TRBV6-2 or TRBV6-3; D ambiguous. Trimming took 4 bases from V and 0 from J, leaving 10 bases between them. Germline V gene data show CDR1 as MNHEY and CDR2 as SVGEGT. CDR3 size: 14 residues. This CDR3 is CASSSRPSSYEQYV. The CDR3 bases are TGTGCCAGCAGTTCGCGCCCCAGCTCCTACGAGCAGTACGTC.

The chain links TRBV10-3 to TRBJ2-3, with 12 bases matching TRBD2. CDR3 length equals 18 residues. With 0 bases clipped from V and 3 bases from J, the junction kept 7 bases outside the gene matches. Looked up from germline, CDR1 is ENHRY and CDR2 is SYGVKD. In DNA form, the CDR3 reads TGTGCCATCAGTGAGTCTACGACTAGCGGGAGTAGAACAGATACGCAGTATTTT. Translating gives CAISESTTSGSRTDTQYF.

This clonotype was recorded a few times. This chain uses TRBV6-5 with TRBJ2-7; no clear D gene. Trimming took off 0 bases at V and 5 bases at J, with 8 bases between the two ends. CDR1 and CDR2 from the germline V gene are MNHEY and SVGAGI. The CDR3 spans 13 residues. This CDR3 is CASSYSTSDEQYF. As DNA, the CDR3 is TGTGCCAGCAGTTACTCGACAAGCGACGAGCAGTACTTC.

The chain carries TRBV20-1 and TRBJ1-2, with D possibly being TRBD1 (5 bases). This CDR3 has 15 residues. Germline-derived CDR1 and CDR2 are DFQATT and SNEGSKA (reference sequence). With 0 bases removed from V and 3 bases from J, the gap between germline ends came to 14 bases. CDR3 nucleotide sequence: TGCAGTGCTAGAGATGTAACAGGTGTTCACTATGGCTACACCTTC. Translation gives CSARDVTGVHYGYTF.

V gene TRBV15 combines with J gene TRBJ2-1; no clear D gene. CDR3 size: 13 residues. Germline-derived CDR1 and CDR2 are LNHNV and YYDKDF (reference sequence). The V and J ends lost 8 bases and 8 bases respectively, with 16 bases between them. CDR3 coding DNA: TGTGCCACCCCCGGTAGTAGCACCGATGAGCAGTTCTTC. Its protein product is CATPGSSTDEQFF.

This clonotype was seen a few times. The J gene is TRBJ2-1, the V gene TRBV4-1; D is undetermined. The CDR3 is 12 residues long. Trimming removed 1 base at V and 8 bases at J, with 6 bases between. CDR1 is MGHRA, CDR2 YSYEKL, per germline. Written as DNA, the CDR3 is TGCGCCAGCAGCCAAGTGCTCTATGAGCAGTTCTTC. Translation gives CASSQVLYEQFF.

This chain connects TRBV7-6 to TRBJ2-7; the match to TRBD1 covers 7 bases. The CDR3 is 16 amino acids. Losses at the gene ends were 5 bases for V and 0 bases for J; bases not matched to a gene: 10. The germline CDR1 and CDR2 sequences are SGHVS and FNYEAQ. This CDR3 reads CASSLNPGTDSYEQYF. The CDR3 bases are TGTGCCAGCAGCCTCAACCCCGGGACAGACTCCTACGAGCAGTACTTC.

This clonotype showed up just a few times. The rearrangement links TRBV29-1 to TRBJ1-4; D is ambiguous. The V end lost 6 bases, the J end lost 3 bases, and 11 bases lay between the germline ends. The CDR3 length is 13 residues. The germline V gene has CDR1 SQVTM and CDR2 ANQGSEA. The CDR3 DNA reads as TGCAGCGTGCGGACGGAATCTAATGAAAAACTGTTTTTT. Protein product: CSVRTESNEKLFF.

The chain is built from TRBV11-2 and TRBJ1-4, with D unresolved. The germline V and J ends were trimmed by 5 bases and 11 bases, with 12 bases remaining between them. In germline, CDR1 is SGHAT, CDR2 FQNNGV. The CDR3 totals 12 residues. Here the CDR3 reads CASSTDTPKLFF. CDR3 sequence (DNA): TGTGCCAGCAGCACAGACACTCCTAAACTGTTTTTT. The whole variable domain, remainder taken from reference TRBV11-2 and TRBJ1-4, is EAGVAQSPRYKIIEKRQSVAFWCNPISGHATLYWYQQILGQGPKLLIQFQNNGVVDDSQLPKDRFSAERLKGVDSTLKIQPAKLEDSAVYLCASSTDTPKLFFGSGTQLSVL.

This chain connects TRBV7-9 to TRBJ1-2; D possibly corresponds to TRBD1 (6 bases). The ends were cut back, 5 bases at V and 4 bases at J, with 17 bases in the middle. Per germline, CDR1 SEHNR and CDR2 FQNEAQ (reference sequence). This CDR3 region has 15 residues. This CDR3 is CASSTRQVGLYGYTF. In DNA, the CDR3 is TGTGCCAGCAGCACTCGACAGGTCGGGCTCTATGGCTACACCTTC.

The genes are TRBV5-1 and TRBJ1-2; D is possibly TRBD1 (5 bases). V dropped 0 bases and J dropped 7 bases, with 13 bases sitting between them. The CDR3 consists of 14 residues. Per germline, CDR1 SGHRS and CDR2 YFSETQ. CDR3 nucleotides: TGCGCCAGCAGCTTGGAAGCAATTGGGGGTGGCTACACCTTC. Amino acids: CASSLEAIGGGYTF.

This clonotype was recorded a few times. This chain connects TRBV6-5 to TRBJ1-1, with D hard to call. The CDR3 spans 13 residues. V was clipped by 6 bases and J by 0 bases, with 8 bases between them. CDR1 and CDR2 (germline): MNHEY, SVGAGI. The CDR3 bases are TGTGCCAGCAGCCCCAACTTGAACACTGAAGCTTTCTTT. This codes for CASSPNLNTEAFF.

This clonotype was recorded a few times. The V gene is TRBV4-1, the J gene TRBJ2-1, with TRBD2 matching 10 bases. The CDR3 extends over 17 amino acids. V shed 0 bases and J 7 bases; nucleotides not matched to a gene: 9. Germline V CDR1 and CDR2: MGHRA, YSYEKL. The CDR3 DNA reads TGCGCCAGCAGCCAAGATTCTAGCGGGGGCCGCTTGAATGAGCAGTTCTTC. It specifies CASSQDSSGGRLNEQFF.

This chain uses TRBV6-5 with TRBJ1-1, with TRBD1 matching over 7 bases. Trimming took 6 bases from V and 9 from J; bases not matched to a gene: 7. CDR3 size: 12 residues. Germline V gene data show CDR1 as MNHEY and CDR2 as SVGAGI. CDR3 DNA: TGTGCCAGCAGCCAAAGACAGGGAAAAGCTTTCTTT. It encodes CASSQRQGKAFF.

Here the CDR3 DNA reads TGTGCCATCTCAGGGACAGCACAAGAGACCCAGTACTTC. Encoded protein: CAISGTAQETQYF. V is TRBV10-3 and J is TRBJ2-5; TRBD1 matches at 7 bases. The CDR3 is 13 residues long. The germline CDR1 and CDR2 sequences are ENHRY and SYGVKD. The trim removed 8 bases at V and 2 bases at J, leaving 5 bases unmatched.

The rearrangement uses TRBV24-1 and TRBJ2-3, with D possibly being TRBD1 (5 bases). The V end lost 4 bases, the J end lost 4 bases, and 14 bases lay between the germline ends. The CDR3 has 15 amino acids. CDR1 KGHDR and CDR2 SFDVKD come from the germline V gene. The CDR3 bases are TGTGCCACCAGTGACGTATGGCAGGGCGCAGATACGCAGTATTTT. The encoded protein is CATSDVWQGADTQYF.

This clonotype has just a few counts. The rearrangement links TRBV7-2 to TRBJ2-5; tentative D call: TRBD2 (5 bases). There are 15 residues in the CDR3. Trimming removed 0 bases at V and 5 bases at J, with 13 bases between. Germline CDR1 reads SGHTA; CDR2 reads FQGNSA. The CDR3 loop reads CASSLARSGRETQYF. The DNA for the CDR3 is TGTGCCAGCAGCTTAGCCCGGAGCGGTCGGGAGACCCAGTACTTC.

This clonotype has only a few counts. This chain joins TRBV5-1 and TRBJ1-3; D remains ambiguous. CDR1 is SGHRS, CDR2 YFSETQ, per germline. Deletions cut 1 base from V and 2 bases from J, with 1 base between. This CDR3 region has 12 residues. The CDR3 coding sequence is TGCGCCAGCAGCTTGCCTGGAAACACCATATATTTT. Translation: CASSLPGNTIYF. Drawing the rest from reference TRBV5-1 and TRBJ1-3, the complete variable domain is KAGVTQTPRYLIKTRGQQVTLSCSPISGHRSVSWYQQTPGQGLQFLFEYFSETQRNKGNFPGRFSGRQFSNSRSEMNVSTLELGDSALYLCASSLPGNTIYFGEGSWLTVV.

This clonotype was detected a few times. This sequence joins TRBV7-3 and TRBJ1-2; D gene unclear. From germline, CDR1 is SGHTA and CDR2 FQGTGA. The CDR3 contains 15 residues. V was cut by 5 bases and J by 4 bases, with 17 bases left in between. CDR3 sequence reads: CASSHRMISSYGYTF. The CDR3 nucleotides are TGTGCCAGCAGCCACCGGATGATATCGTCCTATGGCTACACCTTC.

This chain connects TRBV7-6 to TRBJ2-5; D possibly corresponds to TRBD1 (6 bases). Germline CDR1 SGHVS, CDR2 FNYEAQ. Trimming took off 5 bases at V and 2 bases at J, with 18 bases between the two ends. The CDR3 totals 16 residues. CDR3 DNA sequence: TGTGCCAGCAGCCAAAGACAGGACAGTGGGCAAGAGACCCAGTACTTC. It encodes CASSQRQDSGQETQYF.

This chain joins TRBV4-1 and TRBJ1-1; tentatively, D is TRBD1 (5 bases). The ends were cut back, 5 bases at V and 4 bases at J, with 20 bases in the middle. From germline, CDR1 is MGHRA and CDR2 YSYEKL. The CDR3 contains 16 residues. The CDR3 is CASSSHQTGAGTEAFF. CDR3 in DNA: TGCGCCAGCAGCTCCCACCAAACAGGCGCCGGCACTGAAGCTTTCTTT.

This clonotype was picked up a small number of times. J is TRBJ2-3 and V is TRBV7-2, with TRBD2 matching 8 bases. The CDR3 is 16 residues long. Germline V lookup: CDR1 SGHTA, CDR2 FQGNSA. Trimming cost V 8 bases and J 4 bases; bases outside gene matches: 14. The DNA of the CDR3 is TGTGCCAGCTCCCGGGGGGTGGGACTAGAATCAGATACGCAGTATTTT. Translating it yields CASSRGVGLESDTQYF.